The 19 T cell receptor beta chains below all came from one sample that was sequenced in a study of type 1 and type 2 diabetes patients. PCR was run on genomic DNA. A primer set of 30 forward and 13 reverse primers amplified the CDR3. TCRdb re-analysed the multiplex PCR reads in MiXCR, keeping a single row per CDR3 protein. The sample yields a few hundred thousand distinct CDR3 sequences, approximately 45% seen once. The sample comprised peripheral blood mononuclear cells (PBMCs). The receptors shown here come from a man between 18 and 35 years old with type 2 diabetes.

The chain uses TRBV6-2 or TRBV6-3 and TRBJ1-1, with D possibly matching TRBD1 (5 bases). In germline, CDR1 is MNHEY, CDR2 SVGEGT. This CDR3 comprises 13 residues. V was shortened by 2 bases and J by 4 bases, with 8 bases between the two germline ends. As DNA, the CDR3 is TGTGCCAGCAGTTACGACAGCCCCACTGAAGCTTTCTTT. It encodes CASSYDSPTEAFF.

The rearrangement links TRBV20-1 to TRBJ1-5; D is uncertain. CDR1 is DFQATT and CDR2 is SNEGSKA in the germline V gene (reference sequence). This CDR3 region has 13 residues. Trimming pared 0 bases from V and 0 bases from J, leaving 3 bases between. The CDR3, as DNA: TGCAGTGCTAGAGACTATAGCAATCAGCCCCAGCATTTT. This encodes CSARDYSNQPQHF.

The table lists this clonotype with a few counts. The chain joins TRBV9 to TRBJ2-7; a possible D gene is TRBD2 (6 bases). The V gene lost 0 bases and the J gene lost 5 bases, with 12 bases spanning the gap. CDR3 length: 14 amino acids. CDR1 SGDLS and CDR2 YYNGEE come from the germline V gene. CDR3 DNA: TGTGCCAGCAGCGTAGCCGGGACTTTCCACGAGCAGTACTTC. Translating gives CASSVAGTFHEQYF.

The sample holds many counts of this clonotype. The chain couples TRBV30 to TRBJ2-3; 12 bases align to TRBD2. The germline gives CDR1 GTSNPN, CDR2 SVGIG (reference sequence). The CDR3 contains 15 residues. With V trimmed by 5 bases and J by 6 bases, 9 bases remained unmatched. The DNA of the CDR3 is TGTGCCTGGGCTGGACTAGCGGGATTAGGGGATACGCAGTATTTT. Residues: CAWAGLAGLGDTQYF.

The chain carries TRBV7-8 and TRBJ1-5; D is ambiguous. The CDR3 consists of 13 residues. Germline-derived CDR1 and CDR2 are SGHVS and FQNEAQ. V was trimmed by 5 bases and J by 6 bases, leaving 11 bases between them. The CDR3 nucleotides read TGTGCCAGCAGCCTAGTAAACAGTCAGCCCCAGCATTTT. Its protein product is CASSLVNSQPQHF.

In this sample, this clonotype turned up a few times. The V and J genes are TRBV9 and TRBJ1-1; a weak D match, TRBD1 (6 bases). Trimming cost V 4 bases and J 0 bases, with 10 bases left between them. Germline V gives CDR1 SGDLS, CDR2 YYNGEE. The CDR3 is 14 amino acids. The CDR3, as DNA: TGTGCCAGCAGCCACACAGGGTTGAACACTGAAGCTTTCTTT. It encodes CASSHTGLNTEAFF.

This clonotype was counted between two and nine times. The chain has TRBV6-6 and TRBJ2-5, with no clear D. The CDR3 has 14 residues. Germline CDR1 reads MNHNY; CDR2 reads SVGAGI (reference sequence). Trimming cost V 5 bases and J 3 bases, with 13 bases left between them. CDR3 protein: CASSPQVSEETQYF. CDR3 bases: TGTGCCAGCAGTCCTCAAGTGTCAGAAGAGACCCAGTACTTC.

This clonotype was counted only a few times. CDR3 region: CASSEFRAGGPGEQYF. CDR3 in DNA: TGTGCCAGCAGTGAATTTAGGGCGGGAGGGCCGGGTGAGCAGTACTTC. This rearrangement joins TRBV25-1 to TRBJ2-7; TRBD2 matches 9 bases. CDR3 length: 16 residues. Unmatched junction bases numbered 11, after V lost 1 base and J lost 7 bases. The germline gives CDR1 MGHDK, CDR2 SYGVNS.

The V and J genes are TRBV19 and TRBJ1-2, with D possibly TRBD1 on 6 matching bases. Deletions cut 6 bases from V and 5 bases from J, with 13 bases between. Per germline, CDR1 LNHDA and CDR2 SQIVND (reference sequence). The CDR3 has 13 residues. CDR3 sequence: CASSRGQLYGYTF. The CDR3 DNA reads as TGTGCCAGTAGCCGCGGACAGCTTTATGGCTACACCTTC.

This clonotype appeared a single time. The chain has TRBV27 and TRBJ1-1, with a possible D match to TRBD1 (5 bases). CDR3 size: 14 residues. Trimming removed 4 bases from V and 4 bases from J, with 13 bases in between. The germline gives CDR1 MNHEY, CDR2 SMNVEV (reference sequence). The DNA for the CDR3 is TGTGCCAGCAGTTCCGGGGACTCCCGCACTGAAGCTTTCTTT. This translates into CASSSGDSRTEAFF.

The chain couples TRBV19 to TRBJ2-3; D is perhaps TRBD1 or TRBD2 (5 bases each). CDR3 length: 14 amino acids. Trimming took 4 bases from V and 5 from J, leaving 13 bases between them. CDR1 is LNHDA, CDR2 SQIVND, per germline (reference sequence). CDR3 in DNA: TGTGCCAGTAGTAATGGGGGTTGGGAAGATACGCAGTATTTT. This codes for CASSNGGWEDTQYF.

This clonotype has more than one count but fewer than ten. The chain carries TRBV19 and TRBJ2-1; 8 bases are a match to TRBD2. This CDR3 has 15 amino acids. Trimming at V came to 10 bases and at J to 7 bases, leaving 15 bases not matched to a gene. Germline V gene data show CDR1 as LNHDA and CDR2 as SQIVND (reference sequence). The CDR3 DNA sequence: TGTGCCACGGGGGTTGCGGGAGGATTAGGTAATGAGCAGTTCTTC. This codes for CATGVAGGLGNEQFF.

The CDR3 reads CASSRDSGLNTEAFF. The CDR3 DNA reads as TGTGCCAGCAGCAGAGACTCGGGGTTGAACACTGAAGCTTTCTTT. The chain combines TRBV7-2 with TRBJ1-1, with D hard to call. V was clipped by 5 bases and J by 0 bases, with 13 bases between them. The CDR3 extends over 15 amino acids. Germline V gene data show CDR1 as SGHTA and CDR2 as FQGNSA.

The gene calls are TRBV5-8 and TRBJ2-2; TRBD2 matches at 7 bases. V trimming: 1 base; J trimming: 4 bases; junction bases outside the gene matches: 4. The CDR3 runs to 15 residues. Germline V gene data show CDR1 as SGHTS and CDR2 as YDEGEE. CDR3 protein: CASSLLGGSTGELFF. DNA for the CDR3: TGTGCCAGCAGCTTGCTGGGAGGGTCCACCGGGGAGCTGTTTTTT.

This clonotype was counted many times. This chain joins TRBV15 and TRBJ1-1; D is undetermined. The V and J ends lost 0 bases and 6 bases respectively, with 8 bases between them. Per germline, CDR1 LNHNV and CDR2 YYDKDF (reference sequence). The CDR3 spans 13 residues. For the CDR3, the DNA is TGTGCCACCAGCAGAGATCTTCAGGCTGAAGCTTTCTTT. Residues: CATSRDLQAEAFF.

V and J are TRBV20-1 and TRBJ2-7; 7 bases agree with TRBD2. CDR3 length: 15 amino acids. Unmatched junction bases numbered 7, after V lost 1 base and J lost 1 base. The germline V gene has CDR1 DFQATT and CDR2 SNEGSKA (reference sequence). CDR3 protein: CSARVLASGSYEQYF. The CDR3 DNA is TGCAGTGCTAGAGTTCTGGCTAGCGGTTCCTACGAGCAGTACTTC.

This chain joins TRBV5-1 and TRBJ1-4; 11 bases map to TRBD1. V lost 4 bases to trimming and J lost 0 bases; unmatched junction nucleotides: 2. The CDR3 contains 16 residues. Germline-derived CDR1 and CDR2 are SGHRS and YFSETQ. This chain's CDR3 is CASSLGQGATNEKLFF. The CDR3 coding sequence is TGCGCCAGCAGCCTGGGACAGGGGGCAACTAATGAAAAACTGTTTTTT.

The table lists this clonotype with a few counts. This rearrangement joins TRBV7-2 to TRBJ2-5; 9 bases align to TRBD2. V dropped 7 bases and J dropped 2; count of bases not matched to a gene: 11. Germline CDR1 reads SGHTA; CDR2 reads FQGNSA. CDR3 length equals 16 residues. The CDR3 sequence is CASTPRAGGWQETQYF. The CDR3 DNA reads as TGTGCCAGCACCCCCAGGGCGGGAGGGTGGCAAGAGACCCAGTACTTC.

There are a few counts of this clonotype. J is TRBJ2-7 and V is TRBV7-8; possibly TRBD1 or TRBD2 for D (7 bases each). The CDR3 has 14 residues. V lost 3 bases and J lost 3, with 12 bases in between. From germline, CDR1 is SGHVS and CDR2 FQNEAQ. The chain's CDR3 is CASSFGRGHYEQYF. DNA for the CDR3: TGTGCCAGCAGCTTTGGGAGGGGGCACTACGAGCAGTACTTC.